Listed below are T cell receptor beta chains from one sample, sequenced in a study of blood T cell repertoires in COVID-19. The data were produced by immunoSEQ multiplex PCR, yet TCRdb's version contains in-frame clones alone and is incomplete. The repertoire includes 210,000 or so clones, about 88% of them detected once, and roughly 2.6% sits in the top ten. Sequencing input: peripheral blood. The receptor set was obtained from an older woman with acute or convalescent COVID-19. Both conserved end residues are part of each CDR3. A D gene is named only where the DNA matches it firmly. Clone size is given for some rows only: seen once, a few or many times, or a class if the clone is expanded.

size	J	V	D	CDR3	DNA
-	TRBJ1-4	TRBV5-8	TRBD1	CASSLGQGALYEKLFF	TGTGCCAGCAGCTTGGGGCAGGGGGCCTTATACGAAAAACTGTTTTTT
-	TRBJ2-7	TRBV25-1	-	CASSESPGNYEQYF	TGTGCCAGCAGTGAATCCCCAGGGAACTACGAGCAGTACTTC
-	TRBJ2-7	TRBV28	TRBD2	CASSLWTSGSNEQYF	TGTGCCAGCAGTTTGTGGACTAGCGGGAGTAACGAGCAGTACTTC
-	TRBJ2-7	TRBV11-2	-	CASSFGGSGTNSYEQYF	TGTGCCAGCAGCTTCGGAGGGTCCGGGACCAACTCCTACGAGCAGTACTTC
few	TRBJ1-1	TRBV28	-	CASSLGGTGQKGAFF	TGTGCCAGCAGTTTAGGTGGAACTGGACAGAAGGGAGCTTTCTTT
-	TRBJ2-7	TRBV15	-	CATSSDYYEQYF	TGTGCCACCAGCAGCGACTACTACGAGCAGTACTTC
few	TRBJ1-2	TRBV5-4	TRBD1	CASRRTGSYGYTF	TGTGCCAGCCGGCGGACAGGGAGCTATGGCTACACCTTC
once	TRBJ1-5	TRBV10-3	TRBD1	CAISSGQSQPQHF	TGTGCCATCAGCTCGGGACAGAGTCAGCCCCAGCATTTT
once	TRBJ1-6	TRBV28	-	CASSFVNNSPLHF	TGTGCCAGCAGTTTTGTCAATAATTCACCCCTCCACTTT
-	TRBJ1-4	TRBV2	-	CASSRDLEKLFF	TGTGCCAGCAGTCGGGACTTGGAAAAACTGTTTTTT
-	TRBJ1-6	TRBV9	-	CASSAQGSNFNSPLHF	TGTGCCAGCAGCGCCCAGGGGAGTAACTTTAATTCACCCCTCCACTTT
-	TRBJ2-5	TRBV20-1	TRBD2	CSASVAGVQETQYF	TGCAGTGCTAGTGTAGCGGGGGTCCAAGAGACCCAGTACTTC
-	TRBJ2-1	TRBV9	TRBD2	CASSPRTSGSGGYNEQFF	TGTGCCAGCAGCCCGAGGACTAGCGGGAGTGGGGGTTACAATGAGCAGTTCTTC
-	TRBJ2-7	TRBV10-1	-	CASSESGQGNEQYF	TGCGCCAGCAGTGAGTCTGGGCAGGGGAACGAGCAGTACTTC
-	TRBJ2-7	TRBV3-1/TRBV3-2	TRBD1	CASSPRDRTYEQYF	TGTGCCAGCAGCCCGCGGGACAGGACCTACGAGCAGTACTTC
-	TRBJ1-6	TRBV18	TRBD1	CASSPVAGGSSPLHF	TGTGCCAGCTCACCAGTAGCAGGGGGAAGTTCACCCCTCCACTTT
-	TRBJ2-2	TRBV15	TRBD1	CATRPGQGARSTGELFF	TGTGCCACCAGGCCAGGACAGGGGGCAAGATCAACCGGGGAGCTGTTTTTT
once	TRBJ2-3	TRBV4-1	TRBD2	CASSQETSGSHRGTDTQYF	TGCGCCAGCAGCCAAGAGACTAGCGGGAGCCACCGGGGCACAGATACGCAGTATTTT
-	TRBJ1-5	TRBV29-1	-	CSVGGGNQPQHF	TGCAGCGTTGGGGGGGGGAATCAGCCCCAGCATTTT
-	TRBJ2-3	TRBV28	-	CASSRVNTDTQYF	TGTGCCAGCAGTCGGGTCAACACAGATACGCAGTATTTT
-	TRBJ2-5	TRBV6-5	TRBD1	CASSAGQGRETQYF	TGTGCCAGCAGCGCCGGACAGGGCAGAGAGACCCAGTACTTC
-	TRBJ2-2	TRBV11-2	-	CASSLVGAGTGELFF	TGTGCCAGCAGCTTAGTTGGGGCAGGCACCGGGGAGCTGTTTTTT
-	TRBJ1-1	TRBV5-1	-	CASSLATEAFF	TGCGCCAGCAGCTTGGCGACTGAAGCTTTCTTT
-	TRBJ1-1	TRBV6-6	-	CASSYEFTAEAFF	TGTGCCAGCAGTTACGAGTTCACAGCAGAAGCTTTCTTT
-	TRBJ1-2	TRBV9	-	CASSKTDSYGYTF	TGTGCCAGCAGCAAGACGGACAGCTATGGCTACACCTTC
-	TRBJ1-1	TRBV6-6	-	CASSYPGRNTEAFF	TGTGCCAGCAGTTACCCAGGGCGAAACACTGAAGCTTTCTTT
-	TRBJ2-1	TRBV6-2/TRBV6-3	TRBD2	CASSPSQAGENNEQFF	TGTGCCAGCAGTCCAAGTCAGGCGGGGGAAAACAATGAGCAGTTCTTC
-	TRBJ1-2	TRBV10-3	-	CAIGSDFYTF	TGTGCCATCGGGTCTGACTTCTACACCTTC
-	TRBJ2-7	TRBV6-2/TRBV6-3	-	CASSLRVSTSSVQEQYF	TGTGCCAGCAGTTTAAGGGTAAGTACCTCTAGCGTTCAGGAGCAGTACTTC
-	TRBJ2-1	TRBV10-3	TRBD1	CAIRGQGFDNEQFF	TGTGCCATCAGGGGACAGGGTTTCGACAATGAGCAGTTCTTC
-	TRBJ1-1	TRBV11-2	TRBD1	CASSTRDRGTEAFF	TGTGCCAGCAGCACCCGGGACAGGGGGACTGAAGCTTTCTTT
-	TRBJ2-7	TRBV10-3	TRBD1	CAISWDSSYEQYF	TGTGCCATCAGTTGGGACAGCTCCTACGAGCAGTACTTC
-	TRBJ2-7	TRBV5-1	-	CASSLDLGSPREQYF	TGCGCCAGCAGCTTGGATCTCGGCAGTCCTAGGGAGCAGTACTTC
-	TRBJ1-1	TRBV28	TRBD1	CASSAPWTGGEAFF	TGTGCCAGCAGTGCCCCGTGGACAGGGGGGGAAGCTTTCTTT
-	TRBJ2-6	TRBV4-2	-	CASSQAPGRFAGANVLTF	TGTGCCAGCAGCCAAGCCCCGGGAAGGTTCGCTGGGGCCAACGTCCTGACTTTC
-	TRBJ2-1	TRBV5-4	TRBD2	CASSFDSGREQFF	TGTGCCAGCAGCTTCGATAGCGGGAGGGAGCAGTTCTTC
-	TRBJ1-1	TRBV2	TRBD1	CASSEEGAVNTEAFF	TGTGCCAGCAGTGAGGAGGGGGCCGTGAACACTGAAGCTTTCTTT
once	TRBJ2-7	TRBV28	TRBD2	CAITGLAGVAAGEQYF	TGTGCCATCACGGGACTAGCGGGAGTAGCGGCGGGAGAGCAGTACTTC
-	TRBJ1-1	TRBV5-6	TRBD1	CASSLGWYGGQRRAEAFF	TGTGCCAGCAGCTTGGGATGGTACGGGGGACAGAGGCGCGCTGAAGCTTTCTTT
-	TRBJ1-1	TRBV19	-	CASQRYGNTEAFF	TGTGCCAGCCAACGGTACGGGAACACTGAAGCTTTCTTT
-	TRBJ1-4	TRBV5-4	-	CASSLGRREKLFF	TGTGCCAGCAGCTTGGGACGGAGGGAAAAACTGTTTTTT
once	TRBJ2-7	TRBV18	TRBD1	CASSPQKTGQGYEQYF	TGTGCCAGCTCACCTCAGAAGACTGGACAGGGGTACGAGCAGTACTTC
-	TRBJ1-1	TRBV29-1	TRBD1	CSVGQGNTEAFF	TGCAGCGTTGGACAGGGGAACACTGAAGCTTTCTTT
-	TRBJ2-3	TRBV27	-	CASSSTRTLTVGSDTQYF	TGTGCCAGCAGTTCTACTCGCACGTTGACAGTCGGGTCAGATACGCAGTATTTT
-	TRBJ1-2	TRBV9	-	CASSVASGDYGYTF	TGTGCCAGCAGCGTAGCTTCCGGGGACTATGGCTACACCTTC
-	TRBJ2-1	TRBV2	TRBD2	CASSGGLGYNEQFF	TGTGCCAGCAGCGGGGGACTAGGTTACAATGAGCAGTTCTTC
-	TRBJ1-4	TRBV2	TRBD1	CASSEEQGVNEKLFF	TGTGCCAGCAGTGAGGAACAGGGGGTTAATGAAAAACTGTTTTTT
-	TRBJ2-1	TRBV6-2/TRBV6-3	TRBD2	CASSFRSGGSFF	TGTGCCAGCAGTTTCAGGAGCGGGGGATCGTTCTTC
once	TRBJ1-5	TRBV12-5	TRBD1	CASGFGQGAQGNQPQHF	TGTGCTAGTGGTTTCGGACAGGGGGCTCAAGGAAATCAGCCCCAGCATTTT
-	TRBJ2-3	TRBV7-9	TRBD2	CASSSSGGSTDTQYF	TGTGCCAGCAGCTCTAGCGGGGGGAGCACAGATACGCAGTATTTT
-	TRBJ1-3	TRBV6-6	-	CASSYSQSSGNTIYF	TGTGCCAGCAGTTACTCACAGAGCTCTGGAAACACCATATATTTT
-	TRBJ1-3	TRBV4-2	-	CASSSEAGAAGNTIYF	TGTGCCAGCAGCTCGGAGGCAGGGGCGGCTGGAAACACCATATATTTT
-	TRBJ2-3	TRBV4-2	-	CASSQRGSTDTQYF	TGTGCCAGCAGCCAAAGGGGGAGCACAGATACGCAGTATTTT
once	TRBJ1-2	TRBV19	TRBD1	CASSLRGQNGYTF	TGTGCCAGTAGCCTTCGGGGACAGAACGGCTACACCTTC
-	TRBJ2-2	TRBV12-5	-	CASGLVLGGGVDTGELFF	TGTGCTAGTGGTTTGGTACTAGGAGGGGGCGTTGACACCGGGGAGCTGTTTTTT